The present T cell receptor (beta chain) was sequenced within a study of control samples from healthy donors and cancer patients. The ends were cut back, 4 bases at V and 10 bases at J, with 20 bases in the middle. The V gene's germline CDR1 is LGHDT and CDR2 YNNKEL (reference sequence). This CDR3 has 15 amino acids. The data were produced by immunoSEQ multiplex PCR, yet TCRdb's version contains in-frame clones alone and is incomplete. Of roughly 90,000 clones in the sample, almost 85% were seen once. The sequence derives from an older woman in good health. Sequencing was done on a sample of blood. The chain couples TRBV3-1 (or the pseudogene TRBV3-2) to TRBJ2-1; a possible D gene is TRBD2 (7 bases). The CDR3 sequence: CASSPREGGEREQFF. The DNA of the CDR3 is TGTGCCAGCAGCCCCCGTGAGGGGGGGGAACGGGAGCAGTTCTTC.